This is a list of T cell receptor beta chains from one sample in a study of sequential checkpoint blockade in melanoma. Repertoires were generated with immunoSEQ multiplex PCR, while TCRdb's copy carries only in-frame clones and drops some. Among approximately 6,900 clones listed, 20% to 25% were seen once. The input for sequencing was tumor tissue (inferred from file names), taken from a patient given nivolumab and ipilimumab in sequence. The receptors were sampled from a human donor with melanoma. CDR3s include the opening cysteine and the closing phenylalanine or tryptophan. D genes are given only for firm matches. Size tells how often a clone was seen (once, few, many) or the class of an expanded clone, and some rows leave it out.

TRBJ2-1 | TRBV4-1 | TRBD1 | - | CASSQVGQAQFF | TGCGCCAGCAGCCAAGTGGGACAGGCCCAGTTCTTC
TRBJ1-5 | TRBV12-5 | - | - | CASGLGQSKYSNQPQHF | TGTGCTAGTGGTCTCGGACAGTCAAAATATAGCAATCAGCCCCAGCATTTT
TRBJ1-2 | TRBV19 | - | - | CATTTIEGSGYGYTF | TGTGCCACTACCACTATAGAGGGAAGCGGCTATGGCTACACCTTC
TRBJ2-1 | TRBV6-8 | - | - | CASSSGGPTYNEQFF | TGTGCCAGCAGTTCCGGGGGGCCCACTTACAATGAGCAGTTCTTC
TRBJ2-1 | TRBV19 | - | - | CASSMGLYNEQFF | TGTGCCAGTAGTATGGGACTTTACAATGAGCAGTTCTTC
TRBJ2-7 | TRBV6-8 | TRBD2 | many | CASSRLAGDYGSSYEQYF | TGTGCCAGCAGCCGACTAGCGGGGGACTACGGCAGCTCCTACGAGCAGTACTTC
TRBJ2-1 | TRBV11-3 | TRBD2 | many | CASSSHGGAKDEQFF | TGTGCCAGCAGCTCCCACGGGGGGGCCAAAGATGAGCAGTTCTTC
TRBJ2-3 | TRBV7-5 | - | - | CASSLFRDTDTQYF | TGTGCCAGCAGCTTATTCAGGGACACAGATACGCAGTATTTT
TRBJ2-2 | TRBV11-3 | - | many | CASSSDPNTGELFF | TGTGCCAGCAGCTCTGACCCGAACACCGGGGAGCTGTTTTTT
TRBJ2-1 | TRBV19 | TRBD2 | once | CASSGSGGSYNEQFF | TGTGCCAGTAGCGGGAGCGGGGGGTCCTACAATGAGCAGTTCTTC
TRBJ2-5 | TRBV11-3 | TRBD2 | - | CASSIRQGTSGGAQETQYF | TGTGCCAGCAGCATAAGACAAGGGACTAGCGGGGGGGCGCAAGAGACCCAGTACTTC
TRBJ2-5 | TRBV19 | TRBD2 | large | CASSRFASGAETQYF | TGTGCCAGTAGTCGTTTCGCTAGCGGGGCAGAGACCCAGTACTTC
TRBJ1-1 | TRBV6-8 | - | few | CASKWWPGVGTEAFF | TGTGCCAGCAAGTGGTGGCCGGGGGTCGGCACTGAAGCTTTCTTT
TRBJ2-2 | TRBV6-8 | - | - | CASSYSQGLVRELFF | TGTGCCAGCAGTTACAGTCAGGGGCTTGTGAGGGAGCTGTTTTTT
TRBJ2-3 | TRBV6-8 | - | few | CASSYAGAGDTQYF | TGTGCCAGCAGTTACGCGGGGGCTGGAGATACGCAGTATTTT
TRBJ2-3 | TRBV30 | TRBD2 | - | CAWSPGGVGTDTQYF | TGTGCCTGGAGTCCTGGGGGGGTCGGCACAGATACGCAGTATTTT
TRBJ1-2 | TRBV6-8 | - | few | CASSGTPLYGYTF | TGTGCCAGCAGCGGGACACCGCTCTATGGCTACACCTTC
TRBJ2-7 | TRBV6-8 | - | - | CASSLLGAGYEQYF | TGTGCCAGCAGTTTGCTGGGCGCCGGTTACGAGCAGTACTTC
TRBJ2-2 | TRBV19 | TRBD2 | medium-sized | CASSLRGVLTGELFF | TGTGCCAGTAGTTTGCGGGGGGTCCTCACCGGGGAGCTGTTTTTT
TRBJ2-2 | TRBV5-1 | - | - | CASSVQGLLNTGELFF | TGCGCCAGCAGCGTTCAGGGACTTTTAAACACCGGGGAGCTGTTTTTT
TRBJ1-2 | TRBV9 | - | many | CASSFNRDGYTF | TGTGCCAGCAGTTTTAACAGGGATGGCTACACCTTC
TRBJ1-1 | TRBV29-1 | - | - | CSVRWGGTEAFF | TGCAGCGTACGTTGGGGGGGCACTGAAGCTTTCTTT
TRBJ2-3 | TRBV6-8 | TRBD2 | few | CASFGTSGGDTQYF | TGTGCCAGCTTCGGGACTAGCGGGGGAGATACGCAGTATTTT